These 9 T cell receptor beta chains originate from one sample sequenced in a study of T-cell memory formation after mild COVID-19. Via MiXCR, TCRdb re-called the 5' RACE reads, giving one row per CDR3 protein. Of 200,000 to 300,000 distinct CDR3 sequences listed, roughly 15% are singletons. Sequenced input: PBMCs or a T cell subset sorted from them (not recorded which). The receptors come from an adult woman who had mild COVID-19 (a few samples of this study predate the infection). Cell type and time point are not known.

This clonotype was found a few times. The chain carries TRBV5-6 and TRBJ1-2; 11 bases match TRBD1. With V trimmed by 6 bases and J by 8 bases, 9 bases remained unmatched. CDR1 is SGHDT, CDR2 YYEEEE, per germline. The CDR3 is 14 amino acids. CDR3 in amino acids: CASISRTGGGGYTF. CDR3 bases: TGTGCCAGCATCTCGAGGACAGGGGGCGGAGGCTACACCTTC.

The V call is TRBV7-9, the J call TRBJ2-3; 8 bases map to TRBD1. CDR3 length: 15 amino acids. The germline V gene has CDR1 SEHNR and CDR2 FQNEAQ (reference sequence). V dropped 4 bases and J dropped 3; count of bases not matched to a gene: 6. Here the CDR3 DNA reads TGTGCCAGCAGCTCACAGGGGGTTCATACAGATACGCAGTATTTT. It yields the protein CASSSQGVHTDTQYF.

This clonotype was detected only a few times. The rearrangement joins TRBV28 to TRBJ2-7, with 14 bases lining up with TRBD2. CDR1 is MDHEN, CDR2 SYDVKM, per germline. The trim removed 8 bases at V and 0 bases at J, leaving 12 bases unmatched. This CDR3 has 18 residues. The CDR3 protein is CASAPPGLAGAASYEQYF. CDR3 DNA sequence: TGTGCCAGCGCCCCACCGGGACTAGCGGGAGCAGCCTCCTACGAGCAGTACTTC.

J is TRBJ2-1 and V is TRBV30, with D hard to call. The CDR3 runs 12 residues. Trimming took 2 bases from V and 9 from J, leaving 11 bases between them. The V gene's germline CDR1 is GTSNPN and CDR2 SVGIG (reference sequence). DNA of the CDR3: TGTGCCTGGAGTTCGAAGGTCACTGAGCAGTTCTTC. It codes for CAWSSKVTEQFF.

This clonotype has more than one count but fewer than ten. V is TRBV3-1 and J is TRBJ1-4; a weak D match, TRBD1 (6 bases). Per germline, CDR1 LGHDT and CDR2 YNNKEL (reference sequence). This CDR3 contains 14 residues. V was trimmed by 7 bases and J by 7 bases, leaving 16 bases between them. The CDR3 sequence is CASTTGTRAEKLFF. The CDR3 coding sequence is TGTGCCAGCACCACCGGGACAAGGGCTGAAAAACTGTTTTTT.

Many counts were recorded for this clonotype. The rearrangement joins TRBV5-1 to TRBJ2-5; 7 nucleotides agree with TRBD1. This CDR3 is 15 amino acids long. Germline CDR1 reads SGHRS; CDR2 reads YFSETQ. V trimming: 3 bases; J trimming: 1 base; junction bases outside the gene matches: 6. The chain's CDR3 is CASSSRQGSQETQYF. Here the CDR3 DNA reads TGCGCCAGCAGCTCCCGACAGGGATCCCAAGAGACCCAGTACTTC.

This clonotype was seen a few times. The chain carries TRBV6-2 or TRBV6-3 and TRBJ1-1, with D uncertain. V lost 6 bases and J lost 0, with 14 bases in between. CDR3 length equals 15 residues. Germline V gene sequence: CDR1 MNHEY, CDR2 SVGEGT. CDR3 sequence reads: CASRLGGYLNTEAFF. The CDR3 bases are TGTGCCAGCAGATTGGGCGGATACCTGAACACTGAAGCTTTCTTT.

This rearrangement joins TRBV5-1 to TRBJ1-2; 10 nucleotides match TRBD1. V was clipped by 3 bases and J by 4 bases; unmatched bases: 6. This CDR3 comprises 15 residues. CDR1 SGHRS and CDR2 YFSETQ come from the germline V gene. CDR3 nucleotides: TGCGCCAGCAGCTCGGGGACAGGGGACCTCTATGGCTACACCTTC. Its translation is CASSSGTGDLYGYTF.

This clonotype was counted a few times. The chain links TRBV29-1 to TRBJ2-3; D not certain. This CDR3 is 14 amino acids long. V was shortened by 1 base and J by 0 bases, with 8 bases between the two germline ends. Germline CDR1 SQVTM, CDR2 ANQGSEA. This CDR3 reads CSVEGGGSTDTQYF. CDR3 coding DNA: TGCAGCGTTGAAGGGGGTGGGAGCACAGATACGCAGTATTTT.